The clone carrying this T cell receptor (beta chain) occurred many times. This entry comes from a study of T-cell memory formation after mild COVID-19. MiXCR, applied by TCRdb to the 5' RACE reads, yields one record per CDR3 protein. The repertoire holds over 300,000 distinct CDR3 sequences, with 20% to 25% as singletons. The source material was PBMCs or a T cell subset sorted from them (not recorded which). This sequence was found in a man younger than 30 who had mild COVID-19 (a few samples of this study predate the infection). Cell type and time point are not known.

The CDR3 reads CASSTGTEIYGGYTF. The CDR3 DNA sequence: TGTGCCAGCAGCACCGGGACAGAGATCTATGGCGGCTACACCTTC. V usage is TRBV7-8 and J usage is TRBJ1-2, with 7 nucleotides matching TRBD1. This CDR3 contains 15 residues. With V trimmed by 5 bases and J by 8 bases, 14 bases remained unmatched. Germline V gene data show CDR1 as SGHVS and CDR2 as FQNEAQ.